One sample yielded the 10 T cell receptor beta chains listed below, sequenced in a study of blood T cell repertoires in COVID-19. Some clones are missing from TCRdb's copy, which holds only in-frame ones; the method was immunoSEQ multiplex PCR. Of under 130,000 clones listed, 69% are singletons. The source material was peripheral blood. These receptors were taken from a man older than 75 with acute or convalescent COVID-19.

This clone has more than one count but fewer than ten. The J gene is TRBJ2-1, the V gene TRBV29-1; 8 bases are shared with TRBD1. Per the germline V gene, CDR1 is SQVTM and CDR2 is ANQGSEA. The V gene end was trimmed by 7 bases and the J gene end by 7 bases; junction bases not matched to a gene: 3. The CDR3 is 11 amino acids. The CDR3 coding sequence is TGCAGCGGCCACAGGGGGAATGAGCAGTTCTTC. It is translated as CSGHRGNEQFF.

This clone came up a few times. The chain recombines TRBV5-4 with TRBJ2-1; 12 bases are a match to TRBD1. The CDR3 contains 15 residues. The ends lost 6 bases at V and 8 bases at J; junction bases unmatched: 9. CDR1 is SGHNT, CDR2 YYREEE, per germline (reference sequence). DNA for the CDR3: TGTGCCAGCAACACGGGACAGGGGGCTGGCGATGAGCAGTTCTTC. As protein: CASNTGQGAGDEQFF.

This chain uses TRBV10-3 with TRBJ1-2; tentative D call: TRBD1 (6 bases). This CDR3 is 14 amino acids long. Trimming pared 8 bases from V and 1 base from J, leaving 14 bases between. CDR1 ENHRY and CDR2 SYGVKD come from the germline V gene. The CDR3 region is CAIARGGRNYGYTF. The CDR3 region has the DNA TGTGCCATCGCGAGGGGGGGTCGTAACTATGGCTACACCTTC.

Remarks on this clone: The junction differs from germline at one of its ends, possibly a read error. The chain couples TRBV29-1 to TRBJ2-7; 7 nucleotides match TRBD2. CDR3 size: 12 residues. CDR1 is SQVTM and CDR2 is ANQGSEA in the germline V gene. CDR3 sequence (DNA): TGCAGCGTCCGGGGGGACTCCAACGAGCAGTACTTC. Its translation: CSVRGDSNEQYF.

The chain joins TRBV2 to TRBJ1-2, with D possibly being TRBD1 (5 bases). Trimming pared 6 bases from V and 4 bases from J, leaving 9 bases between. This CDR3 is 12 amino acids long. Germline V lookup: CDR1 SNHLY, CDR2 FYNNEI. The CDR3: CASRGDSYGYTF. The CDR3 nucleotides are TGTGCCAGCAGAGGAGACAGCTATGGCTACACCTTC.

This clone was counted a few times. The chain employs TRBV19 and TRBJ1-1; possible D gene TRBD1, 6 bases. With 10 bases removed from V and 1 base from J, the gap between germline ends came to 16 bases. The CDR3 has 14 amino acids. In germline, CDR1 is LNHDA, CDR2 SQIVND (reference sequence). The CDR3 DNA follows: TGTGCCACCTCCCAGGGGTCGACGAACACTGAAGCTTTCTTT. Translating gives CATSQGSTNTEAFF.

The CDR3 sequence: CASSLDEGPYNEQFF. In DNA form, the CDR3 reads TGTGCCAGCAGCTTAGACGAGGGCCCCTACAATGAGCAGTTCTTC. V is TRBV7-3 and J is TRBJ2-1, with D possibly TRBD2 on 5 matching bases. The CDR3 loop spans 15 amino acids. CDR1 SGHTA and CDR2 FQGTGA come from the germline V gene. The V end lost 2 bases, the J end lost 2 bases, and 10 bases lay between the germline ends.

The V and J genes are TRBV24-1 and TRBJ2-2, with 9 bases aligning to TRBD1. V was clipped by 4 bases and J by 5 bases; unmatched bases: 7. CDR1 KGHDR and CDR2 SFDVKD come from the germline V gene. The CDR3 totals 16 residues. Written as DNA, the CDR3 is TGTGCCACCAGTGACGTGGACAGGGGCGGAACCGGGGAGCTGTTTTTT. Residues: CATSDVDRGGTGELFF.

The gene calls are TRBV20-1 and TRBJ2-5; possible D gene TRBD1, 5 bases. CDR3 length: 13 residues. Germline CDR1 DFQATT, CDR2 SNEGSKA (reference sequence). The ends were cut back, 6 bases at V and 5 bases at J, with 16 bases in the middle. Here the CDR3 reads CSASIRDVETQYF. CDR3 sequence (DNA): TGCAGTGCCAGTATCAGGGATGTGGAGACCCAGTACTTC.

The rearrangement links TRBV19 to TRBJ1-1; TRBD1 is a possible D gene (6 bases). CDR1 LNHDA and CDR2 SQIVND come from the germline V gene (reference sequence). V was trimmed by 7 bases and J by 2 bases, leaving 17 bases between them. CDR3 length equals 15 residues. Here the CDR3 reads CASNPDSSRNTEAFF. The CDR3 DNA reads TGTGCCAGTAACCCGGACAGTTCGAGAAACACTGAAGCTTTCTTT. The full variable domain, completed using reference TRBV19 and TRBJ1-1, is DGGITQSPKYLFRKEGQNVTLSCEQNLNHDAMYWYRQDPGQGLRLIYYSQIVNDFQKGDIAEGYSVSREKKESFPLTVTSAQKNPTAFYLCASNPDSSRNTEAFFGQGTRLTVV.